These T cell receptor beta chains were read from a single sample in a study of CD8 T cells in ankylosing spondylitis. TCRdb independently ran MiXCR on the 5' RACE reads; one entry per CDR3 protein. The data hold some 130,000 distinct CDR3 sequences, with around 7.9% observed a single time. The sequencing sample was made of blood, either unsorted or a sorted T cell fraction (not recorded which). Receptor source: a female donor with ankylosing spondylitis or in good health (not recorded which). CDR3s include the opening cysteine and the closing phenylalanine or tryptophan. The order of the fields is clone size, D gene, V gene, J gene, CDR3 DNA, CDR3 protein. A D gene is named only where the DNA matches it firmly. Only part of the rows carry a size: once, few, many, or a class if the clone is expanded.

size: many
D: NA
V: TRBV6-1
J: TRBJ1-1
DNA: TGTGCCAGCAGAAGCAGAGCATACACTGAAGCTTTCTTT
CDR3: CASRSRAYTEAFF

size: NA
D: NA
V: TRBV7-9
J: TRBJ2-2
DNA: TGTGCCAGCAGCTTAAATAGCGTGGCCACCGGGGAGCTGTTTTTT
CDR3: CASSLNSVATGELFF

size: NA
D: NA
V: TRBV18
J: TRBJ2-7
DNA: TGTGCCAGCTCACCAAAAACGGCCTACGAGCAGTACTTC
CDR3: CASSPKTAYEQYF

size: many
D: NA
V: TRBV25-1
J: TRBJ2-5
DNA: TGTGCCAGCAGTGAATCCCAGGGTACGGTGACCCAGTACTTC
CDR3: CASSESQGTVTQYF

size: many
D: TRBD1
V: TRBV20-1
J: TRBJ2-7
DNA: TGCAGTGCCGATCATGGACAGGGAGAGTCAGAGCAGTACTTC
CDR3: CSADHGQGESEQYF

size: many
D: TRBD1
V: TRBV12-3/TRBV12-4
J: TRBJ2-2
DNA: TGTGCCAGCAGTTGGGGACAGGGGGGAACCGGGGAGCTGTTTTTT
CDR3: CASSWGQGGTGELFF

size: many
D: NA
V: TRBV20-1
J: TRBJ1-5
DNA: TGCAGTGCGCGACTCCACGGGGGCCAGGTGGGCCAGCCCCAGCATTTT
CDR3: CSARLHGGQVGQPQHF

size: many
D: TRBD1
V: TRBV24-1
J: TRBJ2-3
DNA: TGTGCCACCAGTGATATCACAGGGGGCGAGGAAGATACGCAGTATTTT
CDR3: CATSDITGGEEDTQYF

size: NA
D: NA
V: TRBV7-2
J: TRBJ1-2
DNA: TGTGCCAGCAGCTTAACCCCCCCAGGGGCCACGGAAGGCTACACCTTC
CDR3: CASSLTPPGATEGYTF

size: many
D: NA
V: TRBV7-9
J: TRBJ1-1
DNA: TGTGCCAGCAGCTACAGGACCGCGAAGAACACTGAAGCTTTCTTT
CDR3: CASSYRTAKNTEAFF

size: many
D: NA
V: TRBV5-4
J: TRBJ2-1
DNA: TGTGCCAGCAGCGCCCCGGACTTATCCAATGAGCAGTTCTTC
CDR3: CASSAPDLSNEQFF

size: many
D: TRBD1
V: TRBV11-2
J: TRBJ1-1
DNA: TGTGCCAGCAGCTTGATTACAGGGGGAGGTGAAGCTTTCTTT
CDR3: CASSLITGGGEAFF

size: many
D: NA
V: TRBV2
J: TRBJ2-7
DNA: TGTGCCAGCACCTTTACCTCTTACGAGCAGTACTTC
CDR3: CASTFTSYEQYF